The 13 T cell receptor beta chains below were found in one sample sequenced in a study of early T cells in non-severe SARS-CoV-2 infection. Using its own MiXCR run on the 5' RACE reads, TCRdb lists one record per CDR3 protein. This sample has around 83,000 distinct CDR3 sequences, with about 12% found just once. Here the sequenced sample was whole blood, taken at baseline. The source is an adult who was a healthcare worker with PCR-confirmed SARS-CoV-2 infection or an uninfected control (not recorded which).

The genes are TRBV3-1 and TRBJ1-1, with D uncertain. CDR1 and CDR2 from the germline V gene are LGHDT and YNNKEL (reference sequence). The CDR3 contains 13 residues. Trimming pared 7 bases from V and 1 base from J, leaving 10 bases between. The CDR3 region is CASINSENTEAFF. CDR3 DNA: TGTGCCAGCATCAACAGCGAGAACACTGAAGCTTTCTTT.

In its sample, this clonotype ranks as large (0.1 to 1%). This sequence joins TRBV19 and TRBJ1-2, with 7 nucleotides matching TRBD1. Looked up from germline, CDR1 is LNHDA and CDR2 is SQIVND (reference sequence). This CDR3 contains 15 residues. V was clipped by 4 bases and J by 3 bases; unmatched bases: 8. The CDR3: CASSTQQGRHYGYTF. The CDR3 DNA follows: TGTGCCAGTAGTACCCAACAGGGGAGGCACTATGGCTACACCTTC.

The chain couples TRBV25-1 to TRBJ1-4, with a weak D call TRBD1 (6 bases). Trimming pared 2 bases from V and 8 bases from J, leaving 15 bases between. CDR1 is MGHDK, CDR2 SYGVNS, per germline. The CDR3 runs to 15 residues. DNA of the CDR3: TGTGCCAGCAGTGAAGGTGGTGGGGGCAGGGAAAAACTGTTTTTT. Translating gives CASSEGGGGREKLFF.

The CDR3 is CASSFSDTQYF. DNA for the CDR3: TGTGCCAGCAGTTTTTCAGATACGCAGTATTTT. The chain combines TRBV12-3 or TRBV12-4 with TRBJ2-3; D gene uncertain. CDR3 size: 11 residues. Trimming took off 3 bases at V and 4 bases at J, with 2 bases between the two ends.

This clonotype was counted a few times. The J gene is TRBJ2-7, the V gene TRBV2; a possible D gene is TRBD2 (6 bases). Trimming took 8 bases from V and 2 from J, leaving 16 bases between them. Germline V gives CDR1 SNHLY, CDR2 FYNNEI. CDR3 length equals 14 residues. The CDR3 region is CASLGGRGAYEQYF. The CDR3 nucleotides are TGTGCCAGCCTCGGAGGGAGAGGGGCCTACGAGCAGTACTTC.

This clonotype was counted at least ten times. V gene TRBV11-3 combines with J gene TRBJ2-4, with 7 positions matching TRBD1. With 6 bases clipped from V and 2 bases from J, the junction kept 4 bases outside the gene matches. Germline loops: CDR1 SGHNT, CDR2 YENEEA. This CDR3 is 14 amino acids long. The CDR3 DNA reads TGTGCCAGCAGAGGGGGCAGCCCCAAAAACATTCAGTACTTC. This translates into CASRGGSPKNIQYF.

This clonotype was seen a few times. The V gene is TRBV10-3, the J gene TRBJ2-1, with D possibly matching TRBD2 (5 bases). The V and J ends lost 3 bases and 6 bases respectively, with 9 bases between them. This CDR3 contains 13 residues. Germline V gives CDR1 ENHRY, CDR2 SYGVKD. The CDR3 region is CAISELVPNEQFF. CDR3 bases: TGTGCCATCAGTGAACTAGTTCCCAATGAGCAGTTCTTC.

This clonotype was detected a few times. CDR3 loop: CSARWGLVIAKNIQYF. The DNA of the CDR3 is TGCAGTGCTAGGTGGGGTTTAGTGATAGCCAAAAACATTCAGTACTTC. The rearrangement joins TRBV20-1 to TRBJ2-4; D remains ambiguous. The V end lost 3 bases, the J end lost 0 bases, and 15 bases lay between the germline ends. The CDR3 loop spans 16 amino acids. CDR1 DFQATT and CDR2 SNEGSKA come from the germline V gene (reference sequence).

This clonotype was observed many times. The V and J genes are TRBV7-8 and TRBJ2-1; 9 bases match TRBD1. J gave up 7 bases and V 5 bases, and 9 bases lay outside the gene matches. Germline CDR1 and CDR2: SGHVS and FQNEAQ. The CDR3 runs 15 residues. CDR3 bases: TGTGCCAGCAGCCCCCTCGGGACAGGGTGGAATGAGCAGTTCTTC. This sequence encodes CASSPLGTGWNEQFF.

This clonotype has only a few counts. The V and J genes are TRBV12-3 or TRBV12-4 and TRBJ1-6, with D possibly being TRBD1 (5 bases). CDR3 length equals 13 residues. V was shortened by 6 bases and J by 7 bases, with 10 bases between the two germline ends. The CDR3 is CASRGPWNSPLHF. CDR3 nucleotide sequence: TGTGCCAGCAGGGGGCCGTGGAATTCACCCCTCCACTTT.

This clonotype has at least ten counts. The V call is TRBV3-1, the J call TRBJ2-1; 10 nucleotides match TRBD1. CDR3 size: 15 residues. The V gene's germline CDR1 is LGHDT and CDR2 YNNKEL (reference sequence). Unmatched junction bases numbered 8, after V lost 4 bases and J lost 8 bases. CDR3 in DNA: TGTGCCAGCAGCCGGGGGACAGGGGTACACTATGAGCAGTTCTTC. Translated: CASSRGTGVHYEQFF.

This clonotype was recorded a few times. The J gene is TRBJ1-6, the V gene TRBV29-1; D gene unclear. Trimming shortened V by 3 bases and J by 8 bases, and 20 bases separated the two germline ends. Germline V CDR1 and CDR2: SQVTM, ANQGSEA. The CDR3 is 16 amino acids. In DNA form, the CDR3 reads TGCAGCGTTGATTCTACACCGGGGAGGAGGGATTCACCCCTCCACTTT. Translated, it gives CSVDSTPGRRDSPLHF.

The genes are TRBV3-1 and TRBJ2-3; 7 bases are shared with TRBD1. Trimming cost V 2 bases and J 7 bases; bases outside gene matches: 3. This CDR3 comprises 13 residues. From germline, CDR1 is LGHDT and CDR2 YNNKEL (reference sequence). In nucleotides, the CDR3 is TGTGCCAGCAGCCAAAACAGGGGAAATACGCAGTATTTT. Translation gives CASSQNRGNTQYF.